These 26 T cell receptor beta chains originate from one sample sequenced in a study of cytomegalovirus exposure and HLA in healthy donors. The primer mix had 60 Vbeta and 13 Jbeta primers. Assay: immunoSEQ multiplex PCR; the TCRdb copy retains only in-frame clones and omits some. The table shows 75,000 to 90,000 clones, with around 77% occurring only once. Input material: PBMCs. The source is a man aged 45 to 65 in good health and CMV-seronegative.

The rearrangement links TRBV5-1 to TRBJ1-1, with D perhaps matching TRBD1 (6 bases). V shed 0 bases and J shed 4 bases, with 13 bases lying between them. The germline V gene encodes CDR1 SGHRS and CDR2 YFSETQ. CDR3 size: 15 residues. The CDR3 is CASSLGGGWATEAFF. The CDR3 DNA reads TGCGCCAGCAGCTTGGGCGGGGGCTGGGCCACTGAAGCTTTCTTT.

This chain links TRBV4-3 with TRBJ1-1; a weak D match, TRBD1 (6 bases). Germline lookup yields CDR1 LGHNA and CDR2 YSLEER. The CDR3 runs 15 residues. V was cut by 0 bases and J by 0 bases, with 8 bases left in between. The CDR3: CASSQEAGVNTEAFF. The CDR3 nucleotides are TGCGCCAGCAGCCAAGAGGCAGGGGTGAACACTGAAGCTTTCTTT.

The genes are TRBV7-9 and TRBJ1-1; 8 bases map to TRBD1. The CDR3 runs to 15 residues. The junction had 7 bases not matched to a gene; V was cut back by 5 bases and J by 2 bases. Per the germline V gene, CDR1 is SEHNR and CDR2 is FQNEAQ (reference sequence). CDR3 sequence: CASSDPRGPNTEAFF. CDR3 coding DNA: TGTGCCAGCAGCGACCCCAGGGGGCCCAACACTGAAGCTTTCTTT.

V and J are TRBV27 and TRBJ1-1, with D possibly matching TRBD1 (5 bases). V gave up 3 bases and J gave up 0 bases, with 11 bases separating them. Germline V gives CDR1 MNHEY, CDR2 SMNVEV (reference sequence). The CDR3 extends over 15 amino acids. In DNA form, the CDR3 reads TGTGCCAGCAGTTTTCAGGGCGGCGTGAACACTGAAGCTTTCTTT. It translates to CASSFQGGVNTEAFF.

This clone turned up a few times. The J gene is TRBJ1-1, the V gene TRBV19, with D perhaps matching TRBD1 (5 bases). Trimming took off 5 bases at V and 1 base at J, with 14 bases between the two ends. The CDR3 covers 15 residues. The germline gives CDR1 LNHDA, CDR2 SQIVND (reference sequence). CDR3 nucleotide sequence: TGTGCCAGTAGTGATCGGGGGACGTCGAACACTGAAGCTTTCTTT. It codes for CASSDRGTSNTEAFF.

The chain uses TRBV7-2 and TRBJ1-2; 8 nucleotides agree with TRBD1. J gave up 2 bases and V 3 bases, and 5 bases lay outside the gene matches. CDR3 size: 15 residues. Germline-derived CDR1 and CDR2 are SGHTA and FQGNSA. CDR3 residues: CASSFTAGGNYGYTF. In DNA, the CDR3 is TGTGCCAGCAGCTTCACCGCAGGGGGCAACTATGGCTACACCTTC.

This clone showed up just a few times. This chain uses TRBV29-1 with TRBJ2-5, with D hard to call. Germline-derived CDR1 and CDR2 are SQVTM and ANQGSEA. Trimming shortened V by 5 bases and J by 5 bases, and 12 bases separated the two germline ends. This CDR3 contains 12 residues. CDR3 coding DNA: TGCAGCGTTACTACGGCCGTGGAGACCCAGTACTTC. Protein: CSVTTAVETQYF.

This chain links TRBV4-1 with TRBJ2-5; 9 bases map to TRBD1. The tail of the sequence fits TRBJ2-7 better, so the J call may be wrong. The germline gives CDR1 MGHRA, CDR2 YSYEKL. The CDR3 totals 15 residues. In nucleotides, the CDR3 is TGCGCCAGCAGCCAAGAGGACAGGGGCCCCTACGAGCAGTACTTC. Its translation: CASSQEDRGPYEQYF.

The chain links TRBV27 to TRBJ1-2, with 10 bases fitting TRBD1. Per germline, CDR1 MNHEY and CDR2 SMNVEV (reference sequence). The CDR3 is 15 amino acids. Trimming cost V 5 bases and J 4 bases; bases outside gene matches: 7. DNA for the CDR3: TGTGCCAGCAGTAACCGGGACAGGGGATTCTATGGCTACACCTTC. Translating it yields CASSNRDRGFYGYTF.

This clone has a handful of counts. The chain employs TRBV5-4 and TRBJ2-7; TRBD1 aligns across 10 bases. The CDR3 covers 14 residues. The J segment lost 3 bases and the V segment lost 7 bases, leaving 7 bases of the junction unmatched. Germline CDR1 reads SGHNT; CDR2 reads YYREEE (reference sequence). CDR3 region: CASGRTGGRYEQYF. The CDR3, as DNA: TGTGCCAGCGGGAGGACAGGGGGGCGCTACGAGCAGTACTTC.

Notes on this clone: One end of the junction fails to match germline, which may point to a read error. This chain joins TRBV13 and TRBJ2-3; 8 nucleotides agree with TRBD1. The CDR3 loop spans 18 amino acids. The germline V gene has CDR1 PRHDT and CDR2 FYEKMQ (reference sequence). The CDR3 DNA sequence: TGTGCCAGCGGCTTATCGACAGGGGCCCTCACTAGCACAGATACGCAGTATTTT. Translated: CASGLSTGALTSTDTQYF.

The V and J genes are TRBV9 and TRBJ1-4, with 10 positions matching TRBD1. The CDR3 is made up of 16 amino acids. Germline V gene lookup returns CDR1 SGDLS and CDR2 YYNGEE. V gave up 0 bases and J gave up 4 bases; unmatched junction bases: 3. The chain's CDR3 is CASSVGGQGRNEKLFF. The CDR3 DNA reads TGTGCCAGCAGCGTAGGGGGACAGGGGCGTAATGAAAAACTGTTTTTT.

The V call is TRBV19, the J call TRBJ2-5; 8 nucleotides align to TRBD2. V dropped 1 base and J dropped 3; count of bases not matched to a gene: 10. The CDR3 is made up of 17 amino acids. CDR1 and CDR2 (germline): LNHDA, SQIVND (reference sequence). The DNA for the CDR3 is TGTGCCAGTAGTATAGGGCCTAGCGGGCGGTTTAAAGAGACCCAGTACTTC. It specifies CASSIGPSGRFKETQYF.

This clone was recorded a few times. The chain carries TRBV9 and TRBJ2-3; TRBD2 matches 12 bases. The CDR3 consists of 18 residues. The trim removed 4 bases at V and 4 bases at J, leaving 13 bases unmatched. Germline V gene lookup returns CDR1 SGDLS and CDR2 YYNGEE. Here the CDR3 DNA reads TGTGCCAGCAGCCCCCCGCTAGCGGGGGGGCCAGGGGCAGATACGCAGTATTTT. Protein product: CASSPPLAGGPGADTQYF.

This clone has a handful of counts. The chain uses TRBV5-1 and TRBJ1-1, with a weak D call TRBD1 (5 bases). Trimming cost V 5 bases and J 5 bases, with 16 bases left between them. The CDR3 sequence is 14 residues long. Germline V lookup: CDR1 SGHRS, CDR2 YFSETQ. The CDR3 region has the DNA TGCGCCAGCAGTCCCGAAAGACAGCCGACTGAAGCTTTCTTT. Residues: CASSPERQPTEAFF.

The chain links TRBV6-1 to TRBJ2-1, with 7 bases matching TRBD2. Trimming took 2 bases from V and 0 from J; bases not matched to a gene: 13. This CDR3 has 19 amino acids. CDR1 and CDR2 from the germline V gene are MNHNS and SASEGT. The CDR3: CASSELGAGTSSSYNEQFF. The CDR3 DNA reads TGTGCCAGCAGTGAACTGGGAGCGGGGACGTCGAGCTCCTACAATGAGCAGTTCTTC.

The chain recombines TRBV6-1 with TRBJ2-3; D unresolved. Germline lookup yields CDR1 MNHNS and CDR2 SASEGT. This CDR3 is 12 amino acids long. Between the trimmed V and J ends, which lost 8 bases and 5 bases, there was a span of 11 bases. The CDR3 is CASERLVDTQYF. CDR3 sequence (DNA): TGTGCCAGCGAGAGATTGGTAGATACGCAGTATTTT.

The chain links TRBV2 to TRBJ1-4; 10 positions match TRBD1. CDR3 length equals 14 residues. The germline V gene encodes CDR1 SNHLY and CDR2 FYNNEI. The J segment lost 7 bases and the V segment lost 7 bases, leaving 6 bases of the junction unmatched. The DNA for the CDR3 is TGTGCCAGCACCCTTGACAGGGGGCCTGAAAAACTGTTTTTT. Encoded protein: CASTLDRGPEKLFF.

V is TRBV28 and J is TRBJ2-2; 7 bases agree with TRBD1. The trim removed 5 bases at V and 1 base at J, leaving 4 bases unmatched. The CDR3 length is 15 residues. Germline V gene data show CDR1 as MDHEN and CDR2 as SYDVKM. The CDR3 DNA sequence: TGTGCCAGCAGTACGTACAGGGGGAACACCGGGGAGCTGTTTTTT. Translating gives CASSTYRGNTGELFF.

This clone is a singleton in its sample. J is TRBJ2-3 and V is TRBV6-5; D is unclear. The CDR3 runs 12 residues. Germline assignment: CDR1 MNHEY and CDR2 SVGAGI. Trimming cost V 8 bases and J 0 bases, with 6 bases left between them. The CDR3: CASGESTDTQYF. The CDR3 nucleotides are TGTGCCAGCGGAGAAAGCACAGATACGCAGTATTTT.

The sample holds a few counts of this clone. The chain joins TRBV7-2 to TRBJ1-2; no firm D call. The V gene's germline CDR1 is SGHTA and CDR2 FQGNSA. V was pared by 1 base and J by 4 bases, with 16 bases between. The CDR3 has 16 residues. In DNA form, the CDR3 reads TGTGCCAGCAGCTTAGTGGACTCGCTAGCAACCTATGGCTACACCTTC. This gives the protein CASSLVDSLATYGYTF.

As DNA, the CDR3 is TGTGCCAGCAGCCAATCTGGGGCCAACGTCCTGACTTTC. It encodes CASSQSGANVLTF. The V and J genes are TRBV7-3 and TRBJ2-6; D remains unclear. From germline, CDR1 is SGHTA and CDR2 FQGTGA. V lost 5 bases and J 1 base, leaving 3 bases between the germline ends. The CDR3 loop spans 13 amino acids.

V and J are TRBV14 and TRBJ2-7; 15 bases fit TRBD2. The germline V gene encodes CDR1 SGHDN and CDR2 FVKESK. The V gene end was trimmed by 4 bases and the J gene end by 2 bases; junction bases not matched to a gene: 18. The CDR3 spans 21 residues. CDR3 sequence: CASSRKRGGLAGGILPYEQYF. The DNA for the CDR3 is TGTGCCAGCAGCCGGAAGAGGGGAGGACTAGCGGGGGGGATACTTCCCTACGAGCAGTACTTC. The complete variable domain, with remaining parts taken from reference TRBV14 and TRBJ2-7, reads EAGVTQFPSHSVIEKGQTVTLRCDPISGHDNLYWYRRVMGKEIKFLLHFVKESKQDESGMPNNRFLAERTGGTYSTLKVQPAELEDSGVYFCASSRKRGGLAGGILPYEQYFGPGTRLTVT.

This chain joins TRBV6-1 and TRBJ1-2; TRBD1 might be the D (6 bases). Germline CDR1 is MNHNS and CDR2 is SASEGT. Trimming took 3 bases from V and 8 from J, leaving 25 bases between them. The CDR3 loop spans 17 amino acids. The CDR3 sequence is CASSDPFIGVSGGGYTF. CDR3 bases: TGTGCCAGCAGTGACCCATTCATTGGGGTTAGCGGGGGCGGCTACACCTTC.

This chain uses TRBV9 with TRBJ2-3, with a tentative D call TRBD1 (6 bases). Germline CDR1 is SGDLS and CDR2 is YYNGEE. The CDR3 consists of 13 residues. Trimming removed 4 bases from V and 6 bases from J, with 12 bases in between. The CDR3 nucleotides are TGTGCCAGCAGCCGTAGCCAGGGGGATACGCAGTATTTT. It codes for CASSRSQGDTQYF.

This chain links TRBV10-3 with TRBJ2-3; 10 bases map to TRBD2. The J segment lost 3 bases and the V segment lost 7 bases, leaving 10 bases of the junction unmatched. The CDR3 has 16 residues. Per the germline V gene, CDR1 is ENHRY and CDR2 is SYGVKD. In DNA, the CDR3 is TGTGCCATCACCAGGACTAGCGGCTCAGGGACAGATACGCAGTATTTT. Encoded protein: CAITRTSGSGTDTQYF.